The 14 T cell receptor beta chains listed next were all sequenced from one sample in a study of blood T cell repertoires in COVID-19. Using immunoSEQ multiplex PCR, the repertoire was profiled, and TCRdb retains in-frame clones only, with some absent. The repertoire consists of around 200,000 clones, with 85% to 90% occurring once and the leading ten covering roughly 2%. Sequenced: peripheral blood. The receptor set was obtained from a woman between 45 and 60 years old with acute or convalescent COVID-19.

The chain combines TRBV5-1 with TRBJ2-5; TRBD2 matches 10 bases. With 0 bases clipped from V and 6 bases from J, the junction kept 8 bases outside the gene matches. The germline CDR1 and CDR2 sequences are SGHRS and YFSETQ. CDR3 length: 16 residues. Written as DNA, the CDR3 is TGCGCCAGCAGCTTGGCCAGGGCTAGCGGGGGAAAGACCCAGTACTTC. Residues: CASSLARASGGKTQYF.

The chain couples TRBV21-1 to TRBJ2-4; TRBD2 is the table's D call and was not checked against the DNA. TRBV21-1 is a pseudogene. This CDR3 comprises 17 residues. The CDR3 region is CASRVFGASLAKNIQYF. DNA of the CDR3: TGTGCCAGCCGAGTTTTCGGTGCGTCATTAGCCAAAAACATTCAGTACTTC.

The rearrangement links TRBV3-1 (or the pseudogene TRBV3-2) to TRBJ2-1; 10 bases are shared with TRBD2. This CDR3 is 16 amino acids long. Trimming cost V 0 bases and J 3 bases; bases outside gene matches: 2. The V gene's germline CDR1 is LGHDT and CDR2 YNNKEL (reference sequence). The CDR3 reads CASSQDWTSGYNEQFF. The DNA of the CDR3 is TGTGCCAGCAGCCAAGATTGGACTAGCGGCTACAATGAGCAGTTCTTC.

This rearrangement joins TRBV6-5 to TRBJ1-5, with TRBD1 identical over 7 bases. With 6 bases clipped from V and 7 bases from J, the junction kept 12 bases outside the gene matches. Germline CDR1 is MNHEY and CDR2 is SVGAGI. The CDR3 totals 15 residues. Here the CDR3 DNA reads TGTGCCAGCAGCCGGCAGGGGGACCGTGGACAGCCCCAGCATTTT. Translation: CASSRQGDRGQPQHF.

The genes are TRBV4-2 and TRBJ2-1; 10 bases agree with TRBD2. The CDR3 sequence is 17 residues long. The V and J ends lost 1 base and 7 bases, in that order; junction bases with no gene match: 10. Germline CDR1 and CDR2: LGHNA and YNFKEQ. CDR3 DNA: TGTGCCAGCAGCCAAGGAGGGACTAGCGCCAGGGGGAATGAGCAGTTCTTC. Its translation: CASSQGGTSARGNEQFF.

The chain uses TRBV11-2 and TRBJ2-1; 12 nucleotides align to TRBD2. Germline V gene sequence: CDR1 SGHAT, CDR2 FQNNGV. V was clipped by 5 bases and J by 4 bases; unmatched bases: 6. There are 16 residues in the CDR3. The CDR3 loop is CASSQRLAGVYNEQFF. For the CDR3, the DNA is TGTGCCAGCAGCCAGAGACTAGCGGGGGTTTACAATGAGCAGTTCTTC.

This clone occurred once. The CDR3 sequence is CASSEGLAGRNEQFF. The DNA for the CDR3 is TGTGCCAGCAGCGAGGGACTAGCGGGGAGGAATGAGCAGTTCTTC. This chain connects TRBV11-3 to TRBJ2-1, with 13 bases aligning to TRBD2. There are 15 residues in the CDR3. The V gene end was trimmed by 5 bases and the J gene end by 7 bases; junction bases not matched to a gene: 5. The germline gives CDR1 SGHNT, CDR2 YENEEA.

The chain combines TRBV4-1 with TRBJ1-6; 12 positions agree with TRBD1. Germline trimming cut 1 base from V and 10 bases from J; bases unmatched to any gene: 5. CDR1 is MGHRA, CDR2 YSYEKL, per germline. The CDR3 extends over 16 amino acids. The CDR3 nucleotides are TGCGCCAGCAGCCAAGCACGGGACAGGGGGCGATCACCCCTCCACTTT. This codes for CASSQARDRGRSPLHF.

The J gene is TRBJ2-1, the V gene TRBV7-9; 10 positions agree with TRBD1. The CDR3 is 14 amino acids. After removal of 5 bases from V and 4 bases from J, the junction contained 2 bases not matched to a gene. In germline, CDR1 is SEHNR, CDR2 FQNEAQ (reference sequence). The CDR3 sequence is CASSMGQGYNEQFF. CDR3 nucleotide sequence: TGTGCCAGCAGCATGGGACAGGGGTACAATGAGCAGTTCTTC. The whole variable domain, filled in from reference TRBV7-9 and TRBJ2-1, reads DTGVSQNPRHKITKRGQNVTFRCDPISEHNRLYWYRQTLGQGPEFLTYFQNEAQLEKSRLLSDRFSAERPKGSFSTLEIQRTEQGDSAMYLCASSMGQGYNEQFFGPGTRLTVL.

CDR3 residues: CASSLGQREFNEQFF. The CDR3 nucleotides are TGCGCCAGCAGCTTGGGCCAGCGGGAGTTCAATGAGCAGTTCTTC. The J gene is TRBJ2-1, the V gene TRBV5-1, with 8 bases matching TRBD2. Trimming removed 0 bases from V and 6 bases from J; junction bases left unmatched: 5. The CDR3 covers 15 residues. Germline V gene data show CDR1 as SGHRS and CDR2 as YFSETQ.

This clone was detected once. The chain couples TRBV5-1 to TRBJ1-2; 8 nucleotides agree with TRBD1. The CDR3 consists of 17 residues. Germline CDR1 is SGHRS and CDR2 is YFSETQ. Germline trimming cut 0 bases from V and 1 base from J; bases unmatched to any gene: 8. Here the CDR3 reads CASSLGRTTGVNYGYTF. The CDR3 nucleotides are TGCGCCAGCAGCTTGGGCCGAACGACAGGGGTTAACTATGGCTACACCTTC. Full variable domain (rest looked up from reference TRBV5-1 and TRBJ1-2): KAGVTQTPRYLIKTRGQQVTLSCSPISGHRSVSWYQQTPGQGLQFLFEYFSETQRNKGNFPGRFSGRQFSNSRSEMNVSTLELGDSALYLCASSLGRTTGVNYGYTFGSGTRLTVV.

The V gene is TRBV9, the J gene TRBJ1-2; D gene ambiguous. V lost 3 bases and J 4 bases, leaving 10 bases between the germline ends. Germline loops: CDR1 SGDLS, CDR2 YYNGEE. The CDR3 sequence is 13 residues long. The CDR3 reads CASSETSGYGYTF. Here the CDR3 DNA reads TGTGCCAGCAGCGAAACCTCGGGCTATGGCTACACCTTC.

The rearrangement uses TRBV29-1 and TRBJ1-1; D is possibly TRBD1 (5 bases). The CDR3 has 15 residues. CDR1 SQVTM and CDR2 ANQGSEA come from the germline V gene. Trimming shortened V by 7 bases and J by 2 bases, and 20 bases separated the two germline ends. The CDR3 DNA is TGCAGCGCTCTAAGCTGGCAGGGTAGAAACACTGAAGCTTTCTTT. Its protein product is CSALSWQGRNTEAFF.

This chain links TRBV5-4 with TRBJ1-6; 9 positions agree with TRBD1. Germline CDR1 is SGHNT and CDR2 is YYREEE (reference sequence). This CDR3 has 16 residues. After removal of 2 bases from V and 10 bases from J, the junction contained 10 bases not matched to a gene. The CDR3 spells CASSLSIGTGQSPLHF. CDR3 in DNA: TGTGCCAGCAGCTTATCTATCGGGACAGGGCAGTCACCCCTCCACTTT.